This TCR beta chain was documented in a study of T cell responses to AZD1222 COVID-19 vaccine. Study findings and constraints: At baseline, seropositivity was found in only six or seven AZD1222 recipients.

On this clone: Its antigen is as yet unknown.

Profiling relied on immunoSEQ multiplex PCR, and the TCRdb table lists in-frame clones only, not all of them. The sample yields 100,000 to 150,000 clones, 75% to 90% seen once. The sample was peripheral blood, taken on day 0 of AZD1222 vaccination. This sequence originates from an adult in good health.

As DNA, the CDR3 is TGCAGCGTTGATACAGGGGTCGCTGAAGCTTTCTTT. The encoded protein is CSVDTGVAEAFF. This chain links TRBV29-1 with TRBJ1-1; 7 bases map to TRBD1. The CDR3 is 12 residues long. Germline V gives CDR1 SQVTM, CDR2 ANQGSEA. J lost 6 bases, V lost 3 bases, and 4 bases had no gene match.